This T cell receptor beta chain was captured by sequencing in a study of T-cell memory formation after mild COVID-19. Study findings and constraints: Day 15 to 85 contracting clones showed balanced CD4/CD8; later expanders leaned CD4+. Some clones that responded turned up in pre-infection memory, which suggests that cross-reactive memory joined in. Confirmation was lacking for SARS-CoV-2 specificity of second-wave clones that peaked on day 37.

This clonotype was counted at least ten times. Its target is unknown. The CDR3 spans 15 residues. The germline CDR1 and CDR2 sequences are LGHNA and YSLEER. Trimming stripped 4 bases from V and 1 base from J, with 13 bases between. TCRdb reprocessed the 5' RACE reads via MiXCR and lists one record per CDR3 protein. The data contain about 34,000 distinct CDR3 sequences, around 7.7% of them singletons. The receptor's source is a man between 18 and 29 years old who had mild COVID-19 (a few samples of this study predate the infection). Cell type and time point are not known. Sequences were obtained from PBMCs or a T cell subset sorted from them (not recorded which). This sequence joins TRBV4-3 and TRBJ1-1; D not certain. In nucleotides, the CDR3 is TGCGCCAGCAGCCTTGCGACTGGACCGAACACTGAAGCTTTCTTT. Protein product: CASSLATGPNTEAFF.